A single sample is the source of the 3 T cell receptor beta chains below, sequenced in a study of patients and donors after allogeneic stem cell transplantation. TCRdb analysed the RT-PCR reads with MiXCR anew, one entry per CDR3 protein. The table has fewer than 250,000 distinct CDR3 sequences, 13% to 15% seen once. The sequenced sample consisted of blood, either unsorted or a sorted T cell fraction (not recorded which). The receptors stem from a human donor who was either an allogeneic HSCT recipient or a stem cell or donor lymphocyte infusion donor (not recorded which). It is not recorded whose cells these are; they may come from a transplant donor.

CDR3: CASSFVLGRGSARSYEQYF. The CDR3 bases are TGTGCCAGCAGTTTCGTACTAGGGCGGGGATCGGCGAGATCCTACGAGCAGTACTTC. The chain has TRBV12-3 or TRBV12-4 and TRBJ2-7, with D tentatively TRBD2 (6 bases). This CDR3 spans 19 amino acids. The V gene lost 3 bases and the J gene lost 1 base, with 25 bases spanning the gap.

The V gene is TRBV20-1, the J gene TRBJ2-1; no definite D call. Germline values: CDR1 DFQATT, CDR2 SNEGSKA (reference sequence). Trimming pared 3 bases from V and 0 bases from J, leaving 15 bases between. This CDR3 contains 16 residues. For the CDR3, the DNA is TGCAGTGCTAGCTCCTCAAACTTCTACTCCTACAATGAGCAGTTCTTC. This codes for CSASSSNFYSYNEQFF.

This clonotype was seen a handful of times. The rearrangement links TRBV29-1 to TRBJ2-1, with D perhaps matching TRBD1 or TRBD2 (6 bases each). Per germline, CDR1 SQVTM and CDR2 ANQGSEA. Trimming stripped 4 bases from V and 7 bases from J, with 11 bases between. CDR3 length equals 12 residues. DNA of the CDR3: TGCAGCGTTGGACAGGCGGGAAATGAGCAGTTCTTC. Its protein is CSVGQAGNEQFF.